This section outlines one T cell receptor (beta chain) sequence together with its context. Original analysis: Reference gene primer amplification yielded estimated nucleated cell counts. Only in-frame clones appear in the TCRdb table, and some are missing; sequencing was by immunoSEQ multiplex PCR. V and J calls and clone size are given by that table; D and trimming were obtained from the DNA. The sample records under 250,000 clones, approximately 84% being singletons. This sample stems from a study of blood T cell repertoires in COVID-19. About the research overall: COVID-19 samples from acute and convalescent phases originated in the United States, Italy and Spain. T cells, B-cell-depleted T cells, or PBMCs provided the cDNA or gDNA that served as material.

Followed longitudinally, the Seattle patients had been enrolled during active infection. This TCR derives from a man aged 50 to 60 with COVID-19, enrolled during active disease. Specimen: peripheral blood.

CDR3 in DNA: TGTGCCAGCAGTTACCGAGGGACAGGGACTGAAGCTTTCTTT. This codes for CASSYRGTGTEAFF. The gene calls are TRBV6-5 and TRBJ1-1; 9 bases are shared with TRBD1. The germline CDR1 and CDR2 sequences are MNHEY and SVGAGI. Losses at the gene ends were 2 bases for V and 5 bases for J; bases not matched to a gene: 3. CDR3 length equals 14 residues.